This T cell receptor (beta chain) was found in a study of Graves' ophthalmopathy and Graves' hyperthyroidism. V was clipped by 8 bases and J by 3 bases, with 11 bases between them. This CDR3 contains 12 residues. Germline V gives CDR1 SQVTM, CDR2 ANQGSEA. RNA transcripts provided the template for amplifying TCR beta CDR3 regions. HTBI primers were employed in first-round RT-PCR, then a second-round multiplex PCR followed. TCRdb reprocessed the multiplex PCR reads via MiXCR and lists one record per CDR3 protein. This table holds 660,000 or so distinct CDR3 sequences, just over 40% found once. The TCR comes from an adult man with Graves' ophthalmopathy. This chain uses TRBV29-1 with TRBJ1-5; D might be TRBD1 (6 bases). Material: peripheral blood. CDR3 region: CSLGGPNQPQHF. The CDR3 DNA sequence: TGCAGCTTAGGGGGACCCAATCAGCCCCAGCATTTT.